A selection of T cell receptor beta chains follows, all from one sample in a study of blood T cell repertoires in COVID-19. This table comes from immunoSEQ multiplex PCR, and its TCRdb copy is limited to in-frame clones, with some not included. The data contain roughly 140,000 clones, almost 80% of them singletons. Sample: peripheral blood. Receptor source: a man in his fifties with active or convalescent COVID-19. Each CDR3 is given with its conserved first and last residue. A D gene is named only where the DNA matches it firmly. Not every row has a clone size; where given, it reads once, few, many or a size class.

j_call | v_call | d_call | clone_size | cdr3_nt | cdr3_aa
TRBJ2-5 | TRBV28 | NA | few | TGTGCCAGCAGAGTGTACGGGGGAAGCGTGGGAGAGACCCAGTACTTC | CASRVYGGSVGETQYF
TRBJ2-7 | TRBV11-3 | NA | NA | TGTGCCAGCAGCTTAGGCAGGGGAGCGCGGGAGCAGTACTTC | CASSLGRGAREQYF
TRBJ2-5 | TRBV5-6 | TRBD2 | NA | TGTGCCAGCAGCCTCATAGCGGGAGGGCCCAAAGAGACCCAGTACTTC | CASSLIAGGPKETQYF
TRBJ2-1 | TRBV11-2 | NA | NA | TGTGCCAGCAGCTTAGATCAATTCAATGAGCAGTTCTTC | CASSLDQFNEQFF
TRBJ2-7 | TRBV27 | TRBD1 | many | TGTGCCAGCAGTTTAGACCTCGGGACAGGGAGGGAGCAGTACTTC | CASSLDLGTGREQYF
TRBJ1-1 | TRBV11-1 | TRBD1 | NA | TGTGCCAGCAGCTTGGACAGGGGCTCCACTGAAGCTTTCTTT | CASSLDRGSTEAFF
TRBJ2-5 | TRBV28 | NA | NA | TGTGCCAGCAGTTCGGCCCGGGGGTTTCAAGAGACCCAGTACTTC | CASSSARGFQETQYF
TRBJ2-1 | TRBV29-1 | NA | few | TGCAGCGTTGGGACCCCTCGACAGAGCTCCTACAATGAGCAGTTCTTC | CSVGTPRQSSYNEQFF
TRBJ2-2 | TRBV27 | TRBD2 | NA | TGTGCCAGCAGTGCCTGGAGCGGGAGGGGGACCGGGGAGCTGTTTTTT | CASSAWSGRGTGELFF
TRBJ2-3 | TRBV7-2 | TRBD2 | NA | TGTGCCAGCAGCGGACCGGGACTAGGCACAGATACGCAGTATTTT | CASSGPGLGTDTQYF
TRBJ1-3 | TRBV30 | NA | few | TGTGCCTGCCTCCGGGGAAACACCATATATTTT | CACLRGNTIYF
TRBJ1-2 | TRBV7-9 | TRBD1 | NA | TGTGCCAGCAGCATACGGGACAGGGCTGGCTATGGCTACACCTTC | CASSIRDRAGYGYTF
TRBJ1-3 | TRBV29-1 | TRBD1 | NA | TGCAGCGTTACAGGGGGAGGAAACACCATATATTTT | CSVTGGGNTIYF
TRBJ1-1 | TRBV19 | TRBD1 | NA | TGTGCCAGTAGTAATACAGGGGGGAACACTGAAGCTTTCTTT | CASSNTGGNTEAFF
TRBJ1-2 | TRBV6-5 | NA | NA | TGTGCCAGCGGAGAGGGTGTAGATGACACCTTC | CASGEGVDDTF
TRBJ1-3 | TRBV6-1 | NA | NA | TGTGCCAGCAGTGAATTGCGGAACTCTGGAAACACCATATATTTT | CASSELRNSGNTIYF
TRBJ2-5 | TRBV5-4 | NA | NA | TGTGCCAGCAGCTCTTCGACAAGACGCCAAGAGACCCAGTACTTC | CASSSSTRRQETQYF
TRBJ2-7 | TRBV5-1 | TRBD2 | NA | TGCGCCAGCAGCTTGGAGGGGACTAGCGGTCGGGAGCAGTACTTC | CASSLEGTSGREQYF
TRBJ1-2 | TRBV19 | TRBD1 | NA | TGTGCCAGTTGTCCGGGACAGGGTTATGGCTACACCTTC | CASCPGQGYGYTF
TRBJ2-7 | TRBV9 | TRBD1 | once | TGTGCCAGCAGCTTTCGGACAGGGTGGTCCTACGAGCAGTACTTC | CASSFRTGWSYEQYF
TRBJ2-2 | TRBV7-3 | TRBD2 | NA | TGTGCCAGCAGCGGACTAGTTGGTACCGGGGAGCTGTTTTTT | CASSGLVGTGELFF
TRBJ2-1 | TRBV3-1/TRBV3-2 | TRBD2 | NA | TGTGCCAGCAGCTACCCGGGACTAGGACCTAATGAGCAGTTCTTC | CASSYPGLGPNEQFF
TRBJ2-7 | TRBV6-5 | TRBD2 | NA | TGTGCCAGCAGTTGGCGGGAGGGGAACGAGCAGTACTTC | CASSWREGNEQYF
TRBJ1-1 | TRBV27 | NA | NA | TGTGCCAGCAGTTTACAGGGAACTCCCACTGAAGCTTTCTTT | CASSLQGTPTEAFF
TRBJ1-3 | TRBV3-1/TRBV3-2 | NA | NA | TGTGCCAGCAGCCGGGGGGGGCAGGAGGGAAACACCATATATTTT | CASSRGGQEGNTIYF
TRBJ2-2 | TRBV6-6 | TRBD2 | NA | TGTGCCAGCAGTTACGGGACTAGCGGGGTCGGGGAGCTGTTTTTT | CASSYGTSGVGELFF
TRBJ2-1 | TRBV7-3 | NA | NA | TGTGCCAGCAGCTTGAGGCGGGACCAACCCGGGGGGCAGTTCTTC | CASSLRRDQPGGQFF
TRBJ2-7 | TRBV19 | TRBD1 | NA | TGTGCCACCCAGGGGGCCTACGAGCAGTACTTC | CATQGAYEQYF
TRBJ1-2 | TRBV4-1 | TRBD1 | few | TGCGCCAGCAGCCCAACAGGGGAAATCAGCTATGGCTACACCTTC | CASSPTGEISYGYTF
TRBJ2-1 | TRBV5-6 | NA | NA | TGTGCCAGCAGCCTCTACAATGAGCAGTTCTTC | CASSLYNEQFF
TRBJ1-1 | TRBV7-3 | NA | NA | TGTGCCAGCAGCTTAAGTTCAGGGAACACTGAAGCTTTCTTT | CASSLSSGNTEAFF
TRBJ1-4 | TRBV27 | NA | NA | TGTGCCAGCAGTTCTGCAACTAATGAAAAACTGTTTTTT | CASSSATNEKLFF
TRBJ1-3 | TRBV28 | TRBD1 | NA | TGTGCCAGCAGCCAATCCCGGGGGCCAGGGGGCTTCTCTGGAAACACCATATATTTT | CASSQSRGPGGFSGNTIYF
TRBJ2-1 | TRBV5-4 | TRBD2 | NA | TGTGCCAGCACTACGACGAGGCTAGCGGGAGTTGGGGAGCAGTTCTTC | CASTTTRLAGVGEQFF
TRBJ1-2 | TRBV5-1 | TRBD1 | once | TGCGCCAGCAGCCTTACGACAGGGGACTATGGCTACACCTTC | CASSLTTGDYGYTF
TRBJ2-7 | TRBV7-6 | TRBD2 | NA | TGTGCCAGCAGCTCGGGACTAGCGGGAGGCCGGAGCTCCTACGAGCAGTACTTC | CASSSGLAGGRSSYEQYF
TRBJ1-1 | TRBV28 | NA | NA | TGTGCCAGCAGCGTCGGGGTCTTCGGGACTGAAGCTTTCTTT | CASSVGVFGTEAFF
TRBJ2-1 | TRBV27 | NA | few | TGTGCCAGCAGTTTCGACTATTACAATGAGCAGTTCTTC | CASSFDYYNEQFF
TRBJ1-3 | TRBV15 | NA | NA | TGTGCCACCAGCAGAGAACAGGTTTGGGAATGGAGCTCTGGAAACACCATATATTTT | CATSREQVWEWSSGNTIYF
TRBJ2-7 | TRBV3-1/TRBV3-2 | TRBD2 | NA | TGTGCCAGCAGCCGTGAACCGGGACTAGCATACGAGCAGTACTTC | CASSREPGLAYEQYF
TRBJ2-3 | TRBV9 | TRBD1 | NA | TGTGCCAGCAGCCGCTTGGGACAGGGTGGCACAGATACGCAGTATTTT | CASSRLGQGGTDTQYF
TRBJ1-1 | TRBV10-3 | NA | NA | TGTGCCATCAGTGAGTCGACAGGTCCGAACACTGAAGCTTTCTTT | CAISESTGPNTEAFF
TRBJ1-2 | TRBV6-1 | NA | few | TGTGCCAGCAGTGAAAGCCCGAACCCGAACTATGGCTACACCTTC | CASSESPNPNYGYTF
TRBJ2-7 | TRBV7-9 | NA | NA | TGTGCCAGCAGCTTTCAGGCCCCCTACGAGCAGTACTTC | CASSFQAPYEQYF
TRBJ2-7 | TRBV5-6 | TRBD1 | few | TGTGCCAGCAGCCCCCGGACAGGGGGAGATAACGAGCAGTACTTC | CASSPRTGGDNEQYF
TRBJ2-1 | TRBV4-1 | NA | once | TGCGCCAGCAGCCAAGATTGGAGTGAGCAGTTCTTC | CASSQDWSEQFF
TRBJ1-2 | TRBV3-1/TRBV3-2 | NA | few | TGTGCCAGCAGACCTACAGGGAATGGCTACACCTTC | CASRPTGNGYTF
TRBJ2-7 | TRBV6-5 | TRBD2 | NA | TGTGCCAGCAGCCGCATAGCGGGGGAGCAGTACTTC | CASSRIAGEQYF